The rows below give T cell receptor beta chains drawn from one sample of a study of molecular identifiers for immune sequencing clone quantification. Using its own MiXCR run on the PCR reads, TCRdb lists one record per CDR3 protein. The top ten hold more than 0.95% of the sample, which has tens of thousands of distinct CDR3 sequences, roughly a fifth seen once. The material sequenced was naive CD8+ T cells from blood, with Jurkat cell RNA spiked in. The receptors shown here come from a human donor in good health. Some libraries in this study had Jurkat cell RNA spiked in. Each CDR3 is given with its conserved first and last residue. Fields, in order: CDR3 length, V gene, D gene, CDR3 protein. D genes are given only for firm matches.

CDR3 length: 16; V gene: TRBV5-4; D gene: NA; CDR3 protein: CASSPQPLGVDTEAFF
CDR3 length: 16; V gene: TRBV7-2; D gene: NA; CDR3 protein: CASSLLWSGSGEKLFF
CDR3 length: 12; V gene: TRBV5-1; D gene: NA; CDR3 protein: CASSLEGVEAFF
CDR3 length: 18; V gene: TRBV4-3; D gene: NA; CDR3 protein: CASSQDLIGPLNTGELFF
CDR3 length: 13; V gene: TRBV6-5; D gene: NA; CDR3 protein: CASSPNTGFEAFF
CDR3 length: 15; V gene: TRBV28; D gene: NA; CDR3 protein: CASSPRTNMDGELFF
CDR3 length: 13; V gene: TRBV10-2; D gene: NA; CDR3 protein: CASSAGAGEKLFF
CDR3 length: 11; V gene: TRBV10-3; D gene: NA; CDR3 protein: CAISDSDEQYF
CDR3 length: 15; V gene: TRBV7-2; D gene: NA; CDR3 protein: CASSLGAGDGDTQYF
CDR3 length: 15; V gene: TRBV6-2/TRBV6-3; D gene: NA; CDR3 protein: CASSFQRALGQPQHF
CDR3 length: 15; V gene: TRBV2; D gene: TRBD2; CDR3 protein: CASSILAGLRYEQYF
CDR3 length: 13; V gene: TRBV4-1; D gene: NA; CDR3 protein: CASSHRNTDTQYF
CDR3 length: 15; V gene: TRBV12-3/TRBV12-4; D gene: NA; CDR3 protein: CASSSRRAGIAEAFF
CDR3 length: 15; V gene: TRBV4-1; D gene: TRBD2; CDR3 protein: CASSLYGRSGDEQFF
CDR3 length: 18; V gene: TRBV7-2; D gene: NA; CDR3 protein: CASSLGGRSFSGANVLTF
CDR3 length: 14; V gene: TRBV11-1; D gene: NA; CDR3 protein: CASSLVPDWETQYF
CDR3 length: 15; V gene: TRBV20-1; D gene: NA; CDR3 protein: CSARGAGQVSYEQYF
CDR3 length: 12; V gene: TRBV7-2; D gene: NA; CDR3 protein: CASSLRVHEQYF
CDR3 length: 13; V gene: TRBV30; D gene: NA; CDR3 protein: CACIREQYNEQFF
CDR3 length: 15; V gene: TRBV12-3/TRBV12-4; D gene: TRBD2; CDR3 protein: CASNAAGGFAGELSF
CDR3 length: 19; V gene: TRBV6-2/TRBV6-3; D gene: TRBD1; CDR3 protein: CASSYSSGDRGLMRAEAFF
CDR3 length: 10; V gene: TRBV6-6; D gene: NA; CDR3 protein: CATETDTQYF
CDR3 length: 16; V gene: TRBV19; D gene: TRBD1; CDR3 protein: CASSIAQGVAHNEQFF
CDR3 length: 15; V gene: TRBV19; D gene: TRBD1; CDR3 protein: CASSWAGGRNQPQHF
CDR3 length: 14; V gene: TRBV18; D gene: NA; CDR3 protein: CASSPSGLDYEQYF